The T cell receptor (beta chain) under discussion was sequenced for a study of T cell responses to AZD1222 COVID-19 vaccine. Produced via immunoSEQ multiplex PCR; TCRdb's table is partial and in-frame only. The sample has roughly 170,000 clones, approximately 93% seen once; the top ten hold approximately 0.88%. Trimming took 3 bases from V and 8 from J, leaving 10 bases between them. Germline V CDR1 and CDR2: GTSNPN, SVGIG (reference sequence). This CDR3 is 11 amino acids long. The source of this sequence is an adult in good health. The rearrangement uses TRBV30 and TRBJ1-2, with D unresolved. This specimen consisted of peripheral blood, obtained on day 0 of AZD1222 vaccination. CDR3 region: CAWRSWYGYTF. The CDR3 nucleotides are TGTGCCTGGAGATCCTGGTACGGCTACACCTTC. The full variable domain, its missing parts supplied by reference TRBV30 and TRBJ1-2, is SQTIHQWPATLVQPVGSPLSLECTVEGTSNPNLYWYRQAAGRGLQLLFYSVGIGQISSEVPQNLSASRPQDRQFILSSKKLLLSDSGFYLCAWRSWYGYTFGSGTRLTVV.